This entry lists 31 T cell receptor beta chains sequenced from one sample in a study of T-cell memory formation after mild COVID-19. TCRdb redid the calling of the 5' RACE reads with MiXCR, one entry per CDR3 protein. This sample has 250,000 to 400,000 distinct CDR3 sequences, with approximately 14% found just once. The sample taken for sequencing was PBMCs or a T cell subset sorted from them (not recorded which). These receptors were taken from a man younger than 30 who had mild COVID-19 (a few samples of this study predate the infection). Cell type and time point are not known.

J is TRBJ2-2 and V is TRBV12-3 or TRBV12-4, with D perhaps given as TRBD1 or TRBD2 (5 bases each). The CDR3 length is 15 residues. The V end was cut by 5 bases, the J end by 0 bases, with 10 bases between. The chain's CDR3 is CASSRGTANTGELFF. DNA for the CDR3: TGTGCCAGCAGTCGTGGGACGGCGAACACCGGGGAGCTGTTTTTT.

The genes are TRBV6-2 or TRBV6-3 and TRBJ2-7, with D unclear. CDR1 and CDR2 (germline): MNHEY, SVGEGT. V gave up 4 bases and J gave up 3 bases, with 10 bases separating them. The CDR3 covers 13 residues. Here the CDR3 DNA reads TGTGCCAGCAGTTCGACAACTTACTACGAGCAGTACGTC. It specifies CASSSTTYYEQYV.

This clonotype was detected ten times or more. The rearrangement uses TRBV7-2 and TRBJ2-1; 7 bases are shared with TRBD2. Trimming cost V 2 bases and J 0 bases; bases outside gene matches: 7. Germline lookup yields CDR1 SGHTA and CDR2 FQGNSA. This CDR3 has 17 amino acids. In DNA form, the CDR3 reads TGTGCCAGCAGCTTAAGCTTCGGGGGGTTCTCCTACAATGAGCAGTTCTTC. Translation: CASSLSFGGFSYNEQFF.

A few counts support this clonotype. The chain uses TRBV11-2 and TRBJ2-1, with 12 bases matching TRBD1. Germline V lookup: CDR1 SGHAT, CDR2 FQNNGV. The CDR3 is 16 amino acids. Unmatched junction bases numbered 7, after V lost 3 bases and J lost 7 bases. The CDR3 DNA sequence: TGTGCCAGCAGCTTTCCCAAGGGACAGGGGGCGAATGAGCAGTTCTTC. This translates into CASSFPKGQGANEQFF. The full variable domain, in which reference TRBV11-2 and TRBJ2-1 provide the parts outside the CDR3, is EAGVAQSPRYKIIEKRQSVAFWCNPISGHATLYWYQQILGQGPKLLIQFQNNGVVDDSQLPKDRFSAERLKGVDSTLKIQPAKLEDSAVYLCASSFPKGQGANEQFFGPGTRLTVL.

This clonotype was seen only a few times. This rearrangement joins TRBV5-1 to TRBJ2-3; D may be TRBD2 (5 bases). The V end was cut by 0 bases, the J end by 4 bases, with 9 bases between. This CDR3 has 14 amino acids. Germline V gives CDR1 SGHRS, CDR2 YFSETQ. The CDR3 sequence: CASSLGKAADTQYF. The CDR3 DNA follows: TGCGCCAGCAGCTTGGGAAAAGCGGCAGATACGCAGTATTTT.

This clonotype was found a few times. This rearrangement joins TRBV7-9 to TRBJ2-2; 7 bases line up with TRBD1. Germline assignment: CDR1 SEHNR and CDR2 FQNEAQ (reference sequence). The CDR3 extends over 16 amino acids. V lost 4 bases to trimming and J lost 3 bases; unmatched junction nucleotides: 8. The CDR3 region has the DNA TGTGCCAGCAGCTCCCCCGGGACAGCCTACACCGGGGAGCTGTTTTTT. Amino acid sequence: CASSSPGTAYTGELFF.

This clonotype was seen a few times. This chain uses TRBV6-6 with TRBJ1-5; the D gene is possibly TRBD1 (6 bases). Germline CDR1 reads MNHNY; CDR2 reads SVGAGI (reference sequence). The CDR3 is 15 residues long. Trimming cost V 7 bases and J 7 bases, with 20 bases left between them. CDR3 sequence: CASTAKGGFEQPQHF. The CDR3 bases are TGTGCCAGCACCGCCAAGGGGGGATTTGAACAGCCCCAGCATTTT.

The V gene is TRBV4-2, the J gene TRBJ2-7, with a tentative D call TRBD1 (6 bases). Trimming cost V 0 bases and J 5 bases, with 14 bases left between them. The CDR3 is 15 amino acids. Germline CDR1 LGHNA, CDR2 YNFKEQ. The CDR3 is CASSQELRGSNEQYF. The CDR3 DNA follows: TGTGCCAGCAGCCAAGAATTAAGGGGGTCCAACGAGCAGTACTTC.

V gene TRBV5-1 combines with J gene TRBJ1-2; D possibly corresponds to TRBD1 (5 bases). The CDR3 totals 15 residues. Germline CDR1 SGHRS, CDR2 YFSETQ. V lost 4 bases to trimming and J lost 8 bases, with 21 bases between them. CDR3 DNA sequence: TGCGCCAGCAGCCGCCGGAGGGGTGTATCACAGGGCTACACCTTC. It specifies CASSRRRGVSQGYTF.

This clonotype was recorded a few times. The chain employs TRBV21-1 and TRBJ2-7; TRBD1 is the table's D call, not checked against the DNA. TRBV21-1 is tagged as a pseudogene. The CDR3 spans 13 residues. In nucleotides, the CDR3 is TGTGCCAGCAGCTCCCGGGGATCCTACGAGCAGTACGTC. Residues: CASSSRGSYEQYV.

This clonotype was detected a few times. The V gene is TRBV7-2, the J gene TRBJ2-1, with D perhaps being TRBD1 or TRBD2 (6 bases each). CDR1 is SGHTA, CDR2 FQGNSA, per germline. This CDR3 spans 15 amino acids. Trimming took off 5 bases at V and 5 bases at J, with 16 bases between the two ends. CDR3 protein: CASSPMTGAHNEQFF. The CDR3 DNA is TGTGCCAGCAGCCCTATGACGGGGGCACACAATGAGCAGTTCTTC.

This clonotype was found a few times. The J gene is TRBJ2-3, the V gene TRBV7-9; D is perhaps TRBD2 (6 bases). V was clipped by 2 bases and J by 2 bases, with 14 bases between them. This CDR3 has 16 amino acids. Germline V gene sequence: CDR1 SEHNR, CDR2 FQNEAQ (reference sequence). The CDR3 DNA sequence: TGTGCCAGCAGCTTATCGCTGGTAGCGGCCACAGATACGCAGTATTTT. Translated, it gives CASSLSLVAATDTQYF. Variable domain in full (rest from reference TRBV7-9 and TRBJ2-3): DTGVSQNPRHKITKRGQNVTFRCDPISEHNRLYWYRQTLGQGPEFLTYFQNEAQLEKSRLLSDRFSAERPKGSFSTLEIQRTEQGDSAMYLCASSLSLVAATDTQYFGPGTRLTVL.

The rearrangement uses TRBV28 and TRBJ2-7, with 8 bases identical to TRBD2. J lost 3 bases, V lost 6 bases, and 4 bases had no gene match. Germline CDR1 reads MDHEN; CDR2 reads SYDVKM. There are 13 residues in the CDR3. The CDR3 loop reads CASRPGLGYEQYV. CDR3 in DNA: TGTGCCAGCAGACCGGGACTAGGCTACGAGCAGTACGTC.

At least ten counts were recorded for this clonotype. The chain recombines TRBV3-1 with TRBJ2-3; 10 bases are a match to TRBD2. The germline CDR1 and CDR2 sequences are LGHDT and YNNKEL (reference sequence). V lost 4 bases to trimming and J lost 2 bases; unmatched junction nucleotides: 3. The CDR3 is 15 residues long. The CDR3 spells CASSPLAGVTDTQYF. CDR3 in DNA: TGTGCCAGCAGCCCCCTAGCGGGGGTCACAGATACGCAGTATTTT.

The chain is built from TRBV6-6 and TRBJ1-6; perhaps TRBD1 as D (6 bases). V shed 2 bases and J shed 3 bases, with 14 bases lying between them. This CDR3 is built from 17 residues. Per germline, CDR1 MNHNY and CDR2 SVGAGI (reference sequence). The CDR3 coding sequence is TGTGCCAGCAGTTACCGGACAGTGACCTTCTATAATTCACCCCTCCACTTT. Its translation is CASSYRTVTFYNSPLHF.

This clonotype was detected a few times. The CDR3 DNA reads TGTGCCACCAGCAGAGGTGGAAGGGGCGCACGTCTAGCTGAAGCTTTCTTT. Translating gives CATSRGGRGARLAEAFF. This sequence joins TRBV15 and TRBJ1-1, with D possibly matching TRBD1 (5 bases). Germline CDR1 LNHNV, CDR2 YYDKDF (reference sequence). The CDR3 is 17 amino acids. The germline V and J ends were trimmed by 1 base and 6 bases, with 21 bases remaining between them.

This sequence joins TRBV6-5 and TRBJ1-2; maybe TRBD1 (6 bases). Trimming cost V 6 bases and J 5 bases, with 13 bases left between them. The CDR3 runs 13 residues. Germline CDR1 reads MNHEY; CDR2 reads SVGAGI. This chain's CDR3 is CASRETGLYGYTF. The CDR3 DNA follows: TGTGCCAGCAGAGAGACAGGACTTTATGGCTACACCTTC.

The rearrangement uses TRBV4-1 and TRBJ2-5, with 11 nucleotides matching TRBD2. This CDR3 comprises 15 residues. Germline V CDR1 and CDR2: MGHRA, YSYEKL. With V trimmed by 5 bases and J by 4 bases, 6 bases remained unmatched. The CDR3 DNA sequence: TGCGCCAGCAGCGAAGCACTAGCGGGGGTAGAGACCCAGTACTTC. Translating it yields CASSEALAGVETQYF.

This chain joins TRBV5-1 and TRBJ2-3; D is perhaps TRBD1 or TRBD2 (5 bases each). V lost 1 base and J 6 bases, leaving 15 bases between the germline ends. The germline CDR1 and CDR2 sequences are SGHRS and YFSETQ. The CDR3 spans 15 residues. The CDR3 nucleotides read TGCGCCAGCAGCTTGATACAGTCTTGGGGGGATACGCAGTATTTT. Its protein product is CASSLIQSWGDTQYF.

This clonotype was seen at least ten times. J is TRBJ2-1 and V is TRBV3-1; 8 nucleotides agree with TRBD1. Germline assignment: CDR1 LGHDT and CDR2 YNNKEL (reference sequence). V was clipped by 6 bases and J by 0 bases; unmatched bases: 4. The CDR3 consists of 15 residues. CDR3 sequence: CASSPTGGSYNEQFF. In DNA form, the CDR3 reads TGTGCCAGCAGTCCCACAGGGGGCTCCTACAATGAGCAGTTCTTC.

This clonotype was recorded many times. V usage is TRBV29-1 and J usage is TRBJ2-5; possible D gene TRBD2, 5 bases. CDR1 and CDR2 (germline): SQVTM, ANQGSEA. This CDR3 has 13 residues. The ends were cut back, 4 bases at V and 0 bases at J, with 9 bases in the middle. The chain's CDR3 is CSVALRDQETQYF. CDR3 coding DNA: TGCAGCGTTGCGTTGCGGGACCAAGAGACCCAGTACTTC.

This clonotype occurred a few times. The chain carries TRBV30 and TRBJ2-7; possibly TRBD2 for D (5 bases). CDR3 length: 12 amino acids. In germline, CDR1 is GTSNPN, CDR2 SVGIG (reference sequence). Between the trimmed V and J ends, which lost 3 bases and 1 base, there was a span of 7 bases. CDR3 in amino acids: CAWRRDSYEQYF. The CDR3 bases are TGTGCCTGGAGGAGGGATTCCTACGAGCAGTACTTC.

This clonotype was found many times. The DNA for the CDR3 is TGCGCCAGCAGCTTAGCCCCCGGACCCCAGATCAGGTGGTACTTC. Its translation is CASSLAPGPQIRWYF. The J gene is TRBJ2-7, the V gene TRBV5-1; no reliable D call. Germline V gene lookup returns CDR1 SGHRS and CDR2 YFSETQ. The CDR3 covers 15 residues. V lost 2 bases, J lost 12 bases, and 24 bases lay in between.

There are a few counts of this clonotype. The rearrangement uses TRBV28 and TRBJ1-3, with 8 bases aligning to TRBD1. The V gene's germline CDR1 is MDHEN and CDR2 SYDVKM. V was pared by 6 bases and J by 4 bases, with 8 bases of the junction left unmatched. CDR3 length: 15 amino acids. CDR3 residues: CASSAGGAEGNTIYF. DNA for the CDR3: TGTGCCAGCAGCGCAGGGGGCGCAGAAGGAAACACCATATATTTT.

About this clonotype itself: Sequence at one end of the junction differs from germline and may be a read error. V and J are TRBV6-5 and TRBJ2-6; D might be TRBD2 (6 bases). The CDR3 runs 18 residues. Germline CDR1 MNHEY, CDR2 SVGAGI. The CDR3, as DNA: TGTGACAGCAGTTACTTTGCCGGGGGTCCGTCTGGGGCCAACGTCCTGACTTTC. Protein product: CDSSYFAGGPSGANVLTF.

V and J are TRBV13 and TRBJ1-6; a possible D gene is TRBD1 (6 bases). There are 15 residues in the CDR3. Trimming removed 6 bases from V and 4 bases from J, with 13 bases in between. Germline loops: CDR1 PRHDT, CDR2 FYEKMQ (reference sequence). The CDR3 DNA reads TGTGCCAGCAGACCGCGGGGGGCGTATAATTCACCCCTCCACTTT. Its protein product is CASRPRGAYNSPLHF. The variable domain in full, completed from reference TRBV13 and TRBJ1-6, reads AAGVIQSPRHLIKEKRETATLKCYPIPRHDTVYWYQQGPGQDPQFLISFYEKMQSDKGSIPDRFSAQQFSDYHSELNMSSLELGDSALYFCASRPRGAYNSPLHFGNGTRLTVT.

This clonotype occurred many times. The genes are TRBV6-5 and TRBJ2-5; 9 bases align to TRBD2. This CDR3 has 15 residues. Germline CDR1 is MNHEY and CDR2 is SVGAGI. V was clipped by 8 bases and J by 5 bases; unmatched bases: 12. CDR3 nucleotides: TGTGCCAGCGCGGGGGGGGAGTTTAACGCCGAGACCCAGTACTTC. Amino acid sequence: CASAGGEFNAETQYF.

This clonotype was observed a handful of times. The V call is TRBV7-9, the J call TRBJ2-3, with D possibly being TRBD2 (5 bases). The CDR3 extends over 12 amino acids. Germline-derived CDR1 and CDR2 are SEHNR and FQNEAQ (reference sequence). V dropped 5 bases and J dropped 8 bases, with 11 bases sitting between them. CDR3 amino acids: CASSRDIPTQYF. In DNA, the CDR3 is TGTGCCAGCAGCCGGGATATTCCTACGCAGTATTTT.

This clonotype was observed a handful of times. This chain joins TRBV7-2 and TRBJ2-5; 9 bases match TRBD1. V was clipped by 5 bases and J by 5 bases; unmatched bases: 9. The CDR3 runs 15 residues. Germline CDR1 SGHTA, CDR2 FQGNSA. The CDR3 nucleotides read TGTGCCAGCAGCCGCGAACCTGACAGGGGGGAGACCCAGTACTTC. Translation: CASSREPDRGETQYF.

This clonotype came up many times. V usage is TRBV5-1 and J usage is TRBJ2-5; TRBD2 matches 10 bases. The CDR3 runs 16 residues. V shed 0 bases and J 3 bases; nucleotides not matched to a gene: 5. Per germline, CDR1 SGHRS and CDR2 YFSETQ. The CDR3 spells CASSLGLAGAEETQYF. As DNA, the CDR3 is TGCGCCAGCAGCTTGGGCCTAGCGGGGGCCGAAGAGACCCAGTACTTC.

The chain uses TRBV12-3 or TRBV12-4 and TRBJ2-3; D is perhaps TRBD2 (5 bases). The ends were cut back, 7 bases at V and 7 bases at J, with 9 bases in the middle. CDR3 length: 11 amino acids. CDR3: CASTHGNTQYF. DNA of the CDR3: TGTGCCAGCACCCACGGGAATACGCAGTATTTT.